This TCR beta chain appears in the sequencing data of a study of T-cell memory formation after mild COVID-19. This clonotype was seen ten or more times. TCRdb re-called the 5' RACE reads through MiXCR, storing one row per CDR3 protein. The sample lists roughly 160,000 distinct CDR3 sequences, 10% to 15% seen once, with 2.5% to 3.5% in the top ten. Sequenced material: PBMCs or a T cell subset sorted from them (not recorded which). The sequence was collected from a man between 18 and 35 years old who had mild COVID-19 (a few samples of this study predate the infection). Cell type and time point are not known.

For the CDR3, the DNA is TGCGCCAGCAGTGAGTCGCATAGGGATCAGCCCCAGCATTTT. Protein product: CASSESHRDQPQHF. The chain joins TRBV10-2 to TRBJ1-5; no reliable D call. Germline V CDR1 and CDR2: WSHSY, SAAADI. The CDR3 loop spans 14 amino acids. V lost 0 bases and J 5 bases, leaving 8 bases between the germline ends.